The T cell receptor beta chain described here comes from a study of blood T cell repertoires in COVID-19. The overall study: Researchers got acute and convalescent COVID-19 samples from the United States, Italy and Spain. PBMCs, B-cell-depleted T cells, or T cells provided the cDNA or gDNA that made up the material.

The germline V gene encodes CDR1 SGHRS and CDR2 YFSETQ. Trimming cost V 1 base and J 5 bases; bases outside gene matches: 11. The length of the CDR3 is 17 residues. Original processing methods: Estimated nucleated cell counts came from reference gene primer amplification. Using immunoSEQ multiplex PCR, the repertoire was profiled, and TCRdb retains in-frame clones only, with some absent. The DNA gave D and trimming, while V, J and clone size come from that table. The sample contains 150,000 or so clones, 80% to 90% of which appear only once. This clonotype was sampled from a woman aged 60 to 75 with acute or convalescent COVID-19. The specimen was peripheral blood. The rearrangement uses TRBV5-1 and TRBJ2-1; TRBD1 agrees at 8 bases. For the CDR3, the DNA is TGCGCCAGCAGCTTGAACCCGTCCGGGACAGGCGACAATGAGCAGTTCTTC. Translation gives CASSLNPSGTGDNEQFF.